Listed here are 17 T cell receptor beta chains from one sample, sequenced in a study of CD8 T cells in Susac syndrome. With random hexamers, about 0.5 to 1 ug RNA was reverse transcribed. TCRdb fed the immunoSEQ multiplex PCR reads into MiXCR, producing one record per CDR3 protein. The profile shows 150,000 to 200,000 distinct CDR3 sequences, around 95% of them singletons. The sequencing input was CD4+ T cells from PBMCs. The receptors here all came from a human donor in good health.

Only a few counts were recorded for this clonotype. The rearrangement uses TRBV7-3 and TRBJ1-1; a weak D match, TRBD1 (6 bases). This CDR3 has 13 residues. Trimming stripped 6 bases from V and 0 bases from J, with 8 bases between. Germline assignment: CDR1 SGHTA and CDR2 FQGTGA. CDR3 region: CASSTGLNTEAFF. As DNA, the CDR3 is TGTGCCAGCAGTACAGGGTTGAACACTGAAGCTTTCTTT.

The V gene is TRBV13, the J gene TRBJ2-3; a possible D gene is TRBD1 (5 bases). V dropped 0 bases and J dropped 4 bases, with 17 bases sitting between them. In germline, CDR1 is PRHDT, CDR2 FYEKMQ (reference sequence). The CDR3 is 17 residues long. CDR3 DNA sequence: TGTGCCAGCAGCTTAGGTAATCCAGGGTGGATCCCAGATACGCAGTATTTT. Translated, it gives CASSLGNPGWIPDTQYF. The complete variable domain, with remaining parts taken from reference TRBV13 and TRBJ2-3, reads AAGVIQSPRHLIKEKRETATLKCYPIPRHDTVYWYQQGPGQDPQFLISFYEKMQSDKGSIPDRFSAQQFSDYHSELNMSSLELGDSALYFCASSLGNPGWIPDTQYFGPGTRLTVL.

This clonotype has just a few counts. This rearrangement joins TRBV12-3 or TRBV12-4 to TRBJ2-3; 7 positions match TRBD1. The J segment lost 0 bases and the V segment lost 6 bases, leaving 6 bases of the junction unmatched. The CDR3 runs 15 residues. CDR3 residues: CASSPIQGSTDTQYF. The CDR3 DNA follows: TGTGCCAGCAGCCCGATACAGGGGAGCACAGATACGCAGTATTTT.

The rearrangement links TRBV10-2 to TRBJ1-1; D unresolved. Trimming stripped 6 bases from V and 2 bases from J, with 10 bases between. This CDR3 is 13 amino acids long. The germline V gene encodes CDR1 WSHSY and CDR2 SAAADI. DNA for the CDR3: TGCGCCAGCAGACCAGGTTTCAACACTGAAGCTTTCTTT. Protein product: CASRPGFNTEAFF.

This clonotype was recorded only once. V and J are TRBV9 and TRBJ1-3; 8 bases align to TRBD1. Germline values: CDR1 SGDLS, CDR2 YYNGEE. Trimming removed 3 bases from V and 0 bases from J; junction bases left unmatched: 5. The length of the CDR3 is 16 residues. CDR3 in amino acids: CASSAGTGLSGNTIYF. The CDR3 DNA is TGTGCCAGCAGCGCGGGGACAGGCCTCTCTGGAAACACCATATATTTT.

V and J are TRBV14 and TRBJ2-5, with D perhaps matching TRBD1 or TRBD2 (5 bases each). The germline V and J ends were trimmed by 0 bases and 1 base, with 9 bases remaining between them. Germline CDR1 and CDR2: SGHDN and FVKESK. The CDR3 is made up of 15 amino acids. The CDR3 here is CASSQDLGRQETQYF. The CDR3 coding sequence is TGTGCCAGCAGCCAAGATCTGGGACGCCAAGAGACCCAGTACTTC.

The V gene is TRBV12-5, the J gene TRBJ2-4; D not certain. Germline CDR1 is LGHNT and CDR2 is FRNRAP. The CDR3 loop spans 12 amino acids. Trimming removed 5 bases from V and 0 bases from J, with 2 bases in between. Here the CDR3 reads CASGVAKNIQYF. The CDR3, as DNA: TGTGCTAGTGGTGTAGCCAAAAACATTCAGTACTTC.

The chain has TRBV29-1 and TRBJ2-7; D unclear. This CDR3 comprises 11 residues. Trimming shortened V by 4 bases and J by 4 bases, and 8 bases separated the two germline ends. The germline gives CDR1 SQVTM, CDR2 ANQGSEA. The chain's CDR3 is CSVAETYEQYF. In nucleotides, the CDR3 is TGCAGCGTTGCCGAGACGTACGAGCAGTACTTC.

The chain links TRBV7-9 to TRBJ1-2; D is undetermined. This CDR3 has 8 residues. CDR1 is SEHNR, CDR2 FQNEAQ, per germline (reference sequence). Trimming pared 4 bases from V and 14 bases from J, leaving 5 bases between. The CDR3 loop reads CASSSGTF. The CDR3 nucleotides read TGTGCCAGCAGCTCCGGGACCTTC.

J is TRBJ2-5 and V is TRBV20-1; D is uncertain. Germline-derived CDR1 and CDR2 are DFQATT and SNEGSKA (reference sequence). The CDR3 extends over 10 amino acids. V was shortened by 4 bases and J by 0 bases, with 0 bases between the two germline ends. CDR3 nucleotide sequence: TGCAGTGCTAACCAAGAGACCCAGTACTTC. Amino acid sequence: CSANQETQYF.

The V gene is TRBV3-1, the J gene TRBJ2-6; tentatively, D is TRBD2 (6 bases). The germline V gene encodes CDR1 LGHDT and CDR2 YNNKEL (reference sequence). The V end was cut by 4 bases, the J end by 1 base, with 11 bases between. CDR3 length: 16 residues. Here the CDR3 DNA reads TGTGCCAGCAGCCTTCTCGGGGGATCTGGGGCCAACGTCCTGACTTTC. It specifies CASSLLGGSGANVLTF.

This rearrangement joins TRBV18 to TRBJ2-3; no firm D call. The germline V and J ends were trimmed by 0 bases and 6 bases, with 10 bases remaining between them. This CDR3 contains 14 residues. Germline CDR1 is KGHSH and CDR2 is LQKENI. CDR3 nucleotides: TGTGCCAGCTCACCACCGGCCAGCCGGGATACGCAGTATTTT. Its translation is CASSPPASRDTQYF.

The chain couples TRBV12-3 or TRBV12-4 to TRBJ2-5; no clear D gene. V was shortened by 6 bases and J by 2 bases, with 13 bases between the two germline ends. This CDR3 comprises 14 residues. CDR3 region: CASSPAGDQETQYF. CDR3 nucleotide sequence: TGTGCCAGCAGCCCTGCTGGGGATCAAGAGACCCAGTACTTC.

V is TRBV15 and J is TRBJ2-6; the D is unclear. Trimming stripped 0 bases from V and 0 bases from J, with 6 bases between. From germline, CDR1 is LNHNV and CDR2 YYDKDF (reference sequence). The CDR3 has 16 amino acids. The CDR3 DNA follows: TGTGCCACCAGCAGAGATCAGTCCTCTGGGGCCAACGTCCTGACTTTC. Translating it yields CATSRDQSSGANVLTF.

This chain connects TRBV7-8 to TRBJ2-7; D remains unclear. The CDR3 spans 11 residues. Per germline, CDR1 SGHVS and CDR2 FQNEAQ. V was trimmed by 5 bases and J by 7 bases, leaving 9 bases between them. CDR3 loop: CASSVQMEQYF. CDR3 coding DNA: TGTGCCAGCAGCGTCCAAATGGAGCAGTACTTC.

The chain couples TRBV5-6 to TRBJ1-3; TRBD1 matches 7 bases. Looked up from germline, CDR1 is SGHDT and CDR2 is YYEEEE. The ends lost 4 bases at V and 0 bases at J; junction bases unmatched: 7. The CDR3 is 16 residues long. CDR3 sequence (DNA): TGTGCCAGCAGCCGAACAGGGGCCGGCTCTGGAAACACCATATATTTT. It encodes CASSRTGAGSGNTIYF.

V and J are TRBV7-2 and TRBJ2-5; the D is unclear. Per the germline V gene, CDR1 is SGHTA and CDR2 is FQGNSA. The ends were cut back, 8 bases at V and 0 bases at J, with 7 bases in the middle. The CDR3 is 12 residues long. In DNA form, the CDR3 reads TGTGCCAGCTCATTGTACCAAGAGACCCAGTACTTC. Protein product: CASSLYQETQYF.